This entry lists 26 T cell receptor beta chains sequenced from one sample in a study of naive and memory T cell subsets. TCR cDNA received a 3' ligated oligonucleotide that carried a UMI. Ligated cDNA underwent four rounds of PCR with nested alpha and beta constant region primers and SP2. TCRdb re-derived calls from the 5' RACE reads in MiXCR, one entry per CDR3 protein. The sample has 45,000 to 55,000 distinct CDR3 sequences, approximately 4.5% seen once. The receptor source for this set is a female donor in good health.

This clonotype appeared many times. The junction departs from the called germline gene at one end, perhaps through a read error. The chain combines TRBV19 with TRBJ2-3; possible D gene TRBD1, 5 bases. Germline lookup yields CDR1 LNHDA and CDR2 SQIVND (reference sequence). The CDR3 loop spans 17 amino acids. CDR3 bases: TGTGCGAGTAACTCAAACCCATTCCAGACAGGCACAGATACGCAGTATTTT. This gives the protein CASNSNPFQTGTDTQYF.

The chain joins TRBV11-1 to TRBJ2-1; 13 bases fit TRBD2. Trimming cost V 6 bases and J 8 bases; bases outside gene matches: 4. Germline V CDR1 and CDR2: SGHAT, FQDESV (reference sequence). CDR3 length equals 14 residues. The CDR3 loop is CASSRTSGSYEQFF. CDR3 nucleotides: TGTGCCAGCAGTCGGACTAGCGGGAGCTATGAGCAGTTCTTC.

This clonotype has a single count. Given a much more abundant clone one base away, this may be a read error. The chain employs TRBV27 and TRBJ2-1; 7 nucleotides line up with TRBD2. This CDR3 spans 14 amino acids. Germline CDR1 is MNHEY and CDR2 is SMNVEV (reference sequence). The CDR3 nucleotides read TGTACCAGCAGTTTAAGGTTGGGGGGGAATGAGCAGTTCTTC. It translates to CTSSLRLGGNEQFF.

This clonotype was recorded at least ten times. The chain combines TRBV27 with TRBJ1-5; D may be TRBD1 (6 bases). The V and J ends lost 7 bases and 6 bases respectively, with 16 bases between them. The CDR3 extends over 14 amino acids. The germline V gene encodes CDR1 MNHEY and CDR2 SMNVEV (reference sequence). The CDR3 nucleotides are TGTGCCAGCACCACCGTGGGGGGGCTTCAGCCCCAGCATTTT. It codes for CASTTVGGLQPQHF.

This clonotype was detected ten times or more. The chain links TRBV23-1 to TRBJ2-1; 7 bases are shared with TRBD1. TRBV23-1 is noted as an ORF with a role that remains uncertain. The CDR3 has 11 amino acids. Losses at the gene ends were 5 bases for V and 9 bases for J; bases not matched to a gene: 1. CDR3 coding DNA: TGCGCCAGCAGTAAGGGGGCTGAGCAGTTCTTC. Its protein product is CASSKGAEQFF.

Many counts were recorded for this clonotype. The chain has TRBV6-6 and TRBJ2-1; 16 bases agree with TRBD2. CDR3 size: 18 residues. The V gene end was trimmed by 4 bases and the J gene end by 0 bases; junction bases not matched to a gene: 3. The germline V gene has CDR1 MNHNY and CDR2 SVGAGI (reference sequence). Here the CDR3 reads CASSSGTSGRASYNEQFF. The CDR3 DNA reads as TGTGCCAGCAGTTCTGGGACTAGCGGGAGGGCCTCCTACAATGAGCAGTTCTTC.

In its sample, this clonotype was seen many times. This chain uses TRBV28 with TRBJ2-3, with TRBD2 matching over 10 bases. V shed 7 bases, J shed 1 base, and the junction held 5 bases outside the gene matches. The V gene's germline CDR1 is MDHEN and CDR2 SYDVKM. The CDR3 spans 15 residues. CDR3 in DNA: TGTGCCAGCATCCTCGGACTAGCGGGCACAGATACGCAGTATTTT. Protein: CASILGLAGTDTQYF.

This clonotype showed up many times. The CDR3 protein is CASSSLADAGTDTQYF. CDR3 nucleotide sequence: TGTGCCAGCAGCTCCTTAGCGGACGCGGGCACAGATACGCAGTATTTT. The chain recombines TRBV7-2 with TRBJ2-3; D possibly corresponds to TRBD2 (6 bases). This CDR3 is 16 amino acids long. Germline V gene data show CDR1 as SGHTA and CDR2 as FQGNSA. Trimming left V 4 bases short and J 1 base short, with 15 bases between.

The sample holds many counts of this clonotype. The CDR3 loop is CASRPTGFNQPQHF. The CDR3 DNA reads as TGCGCCAGCAGACCGACAGGGTTCAATCAGCCCCAGCATTTT. The chain combines TRBV5-1 with TRBJ1-5, with 7 bases identical to TRBD1. The V gene end was trimmed by 5 bases and the J gene end by 3 bases; junction bases not matched to a gene: 5. The CDR3 runs 14 residues. CDR1 SGHRS and CDR2 YFSETQ come from the germline V gene. Full variable domain (outside the CDR3, taken from reference TRBV5-1 and TRBJ1-5): KAGVTQTPRYLIKTRGQQVTLSCSPISGHRSVSWYQQTPGQGLQFLFEYFSETQRNKGNFPGRFSGRQFSNSRSEMNVSTLELGDSALYLCASRPTGFNQPQHFGDGTRLSIL.

This clonotype has a count of ten or more. The chain couples TRBV6-2 or TRBV6-3 to TRBJ1-5; D unresolved. Germline CDR1 reads MNHEY; CDR2 reads SVGEGT. Deletions cut 4 bases from V and 3 bases from J, with 7 bases between. CDR3 length: 13 residues. DNA of the CDR3: TGTGCCAGCAGTTCCCGGGACAATCAGCCCCAGCATTTT. Its protein product is CASSSRDNQPQHF.

This clonotype was counted at least ten times. The chain recombines TRBV28 with TRBJ2-7; possibly TRBD1 for D (6 bases). V shed 7 bases and J shed 8 bases, with 15 bases lying between them. The CDR3 has 12 amino acids. CDR1 and CDR2 from the germline V gene are MDHEN and SYDVKM. CDR3 nucleotide sequence: TGTGCCAGCACGCTGGGGGCAGGGAAGCAGTACTTC. This encodes CASTLGAGKQYF.

This clonotype was observed at least ten times. V and J are TRBV20-1 and TRBJ2-3; 7 positions match TRBD1. From germline, CDR1 is DFQATT and CDR2 SNEGSKA (reference sequence). The CDR3 contains 14 residues. The J segment lost 1 base and the V segment lost 7 bases, leaving 8 bases of the junction unmatched. CDR3 DNA: TGCAGTGGAGAAGGGGGCACGGGCACAGATACGCAGTATTTT. It codes for CSGEGGTGTDTQYF.

J is TRBJ2-5 and V is TRBV28; unclear D gene. Trimming took 6 bases from V and 2 from J, leaving 13 bases between them. The CDR3 spans 14 residues. CDR1 and CDR2 (germline): MDHEN, SYDVKM. As DNA, the CDR3 is TGTGCCAGCAGACCTCCCCCAGTTCAAGAGACCCAGTACTTC. Amino acids: CASRPPPVQETQYF.

The sample holds many counts of this clonotype. The chain links TRBV4-3 to TRBJ2-5; 11 nucleotides match TRBD2. The CDR3 totals 18 residues. In germline, CDR1 is LGHNA, CDR2 YSLEER. The trim removed 4 bases at V and 4 bases at J, leaving 14 bases unmatched. This CDR3 is CASSPELRLAGPGETQYF. The CDR3 region has the DNA TGCGCCAGCAGCCCGGAACTACGACTAGCGGGGCCAGGAGAGACCCAGTACTTC.

Many counts were recorded for this clonotype. V gene TRBV29-1 combines with J gene TRBJ2-1; either TRBD1 or TRBD2 may supply D (5 bases each). Deletions cut 8 bases from V and 4 bases from J, with 15 bases between. The CDR3 contains 13 residues. Germline V gene sequence: CDR1 SQVTM, CDR2 ANQGSEA. CDR3 in amino acids: CSSGAGEYNEQFF. CDR3 DNA sequence: TGCAGCTCCGGGGCAGGTGAATACAATGAGCAGTTCTTC.

This clonotype was detected ten times or more. V usage is TRBV4-2 and J usage is TRBJ2-7, with 7 bases aligning to TRBD2. The CDR3 has 15 amino acids. Germline CDR1 reads LGHNA; CDR2 reads YNFKEQ. The V segment lost 1 base and the J segment 6 bases; nucleotides outside the gene matches: 9. The CDR3 is CASSQGAGFGGEQYF. The CDR3 region has the DNA TGTGCCAGCAGCCAAGGAGCGGGATTTGGGGGCGAGCAGTACTTC.

This clonotype was seen many times. CDR3 loop: CASSPGASAQHF. CDR3 coding DNA: TGTGCCAGCAGCCCAGGGGCGTCAGCCCAGCATTTT. The chain combines TRBV28 with TRBJ1-5; perhaps TRBD1 as D (6 bases). V lost 6 bases and J lost 11, with 14 bases in between. Germline V gives CDR1 MDHEN, CDR2 SYDVKM. CDR3 length: 12 amino acids.

Only a few counts were recorded for this clonotype. The V gene is TRBV5-6, the J gene TRBJ2-7; 13 nucleotides match TRBD2. With V trimmed by 4 bases and J by 1 base, 2 bases remained unmatched. The CDR3 spans 15 residues. The germline V gene has CDR1 SGHDT and CDR2 YYEEEE. CDR3 DNA: TGTGCCAGCAGCGCGGGACTAGCGGGATCCTACGAGCAGTACTTC. It is translated as CASSAGLAGSYEQYF.

This clonotype came up many times. The chain is built from TRBV28 and TRBJ1-4; 12 positions agree with TRBD1. Germline CDR1 MDHEN, CDR2 SYDVKM. The CDR3 has 15 residues. V shed 5 bases and J 8 bases; nucleotides not matched to a gene: 6. For the CDR3, the DNA is TGTGCCAGCAGTACCCTCGGGACAGGGGGCGAAAAACTGTTTTTT. Amino acid sequence: CASSTLGTGGEKLFF.

The sample holds many counts of this clonotype. This chain connects TRBV28 to TRBJ2-7; D may be TRBD2 (5 bases). Deletions cut 3 bases from V and 6 bases from J, with 9 bases between. CDR3 length: 12 residues. CDR1 MDHEN and CDR2 SYDVKM come from the germline V gene. This CDR3 reads CASSFGEFEQYF. In nucleotides, the CDR3 is TGTGCCAGCAGTTTCGGGGAGTTCGAGCAGTACTTC.

The table lists this clonotype with a few counts. The V call is TRBV11-1, the J call TRBJ1-6; 7 bases are a match to TRBD1. CDR1 and CDR2 (germline): SGHAT, FQDESV (reference sequence). The length of the CDR3 is 15 residues. The ends lost 6 bases at V and 5 bases at J; junction bases unmatched: 7. The CDR3 reads CASSRGTADNSPLHF. The DNA of the CDR3 is TGTGCCAGCAGTCGTGGGACAGCCGATAATTCACCCCTCCACTTT.

This clonotype was seen ten or more times. V gene TRBV19 combines with J gene TRBJ1-5, with 7 positions matching TRBD1. CDR1 and CDR2 (germline): LNHDA, SQIVND (reference sequence). The CDR3 loop spans 14 amino acids. J gave up 7 bases and V 5 bases, and 8 bases lay outside the gene matches. CDR3 loop: CASSPTGWGQPQHF. Here the CDR3 DNA reads TGTGCCAGTAGTCCGACAGGGTGGGGACAGCCCCAGCATTTT.

The table lists this clonotype with many counts. The chain has TRBV20-1 and TRBJ1-5; D is possibly TRBD1 (6 bases). V was shortened by 1 base and J by 7 bases, with 11 bases between the two germline ends. CDR3 length: 13 amino acids. CDR1 and CDR2 (germline): DFQATT, SNEGSKA (reference sequence). The chain's CDR3 is CSARGSGAQPQHF. The CDR3 DNA reads TGCAGTGCTAGAGGTTCAGGGGCGCAGCCCCAGCATTTT.

This clonotype was recorded many times. The chain combines TRBV13 with TRBJ1-5; D ambiguous. V lost 0 bases to trimming and J lost 2 bases, with 8 bases between them. CDR3 length equals 15 residues. The germline gives CDR1 PRHDT, CDR2 FYEKMQ (reference sequence). The CDR3 sequence is CASSLGQNGNQPQHF. The CDR3 coding sequence is TGTGCCAGCAGCTTAGGGCAGAATGGCAATCAGCCCCAGCATTTT.

There are many counts of this clonotype. The chain has TRBV7-2 and TRBJ1-3, with D hard to call. V was shortened by 6 bases and J by 0 bases, with 9 bases between the two germline ends. This CDR3 comprises 14 residues. Germline V gives CDR1 SGHTA, CDR2 FQGNSA. The CDR3 loop is CASSPSSSGNTIYF. The CDR3 DNA sequence: TGTGCCAGCAGTCCAAGTAGCTCTGGAAACACCATATATTTT.

This clonotype has ten or more counts. The chain couples TRBV20-1 to TRBJ2-7; 13 bases are a match to TRBD2. V shed 6 bases and J 3 bases; nucleotides not matched to a gene: 14. The V gene's germline CDR1 is DFQATT and CDR2 SNEGSKA (reference sequence). This CDR3 spans 17 amino acids. This CDR3 reads CSAPLGLAGRKRYEQYF. CDR3 DNA: TGCAGTGCGCCTTTGGGACTAGCGGGAAGAAAACGCTACGAGCAGTACTTC.